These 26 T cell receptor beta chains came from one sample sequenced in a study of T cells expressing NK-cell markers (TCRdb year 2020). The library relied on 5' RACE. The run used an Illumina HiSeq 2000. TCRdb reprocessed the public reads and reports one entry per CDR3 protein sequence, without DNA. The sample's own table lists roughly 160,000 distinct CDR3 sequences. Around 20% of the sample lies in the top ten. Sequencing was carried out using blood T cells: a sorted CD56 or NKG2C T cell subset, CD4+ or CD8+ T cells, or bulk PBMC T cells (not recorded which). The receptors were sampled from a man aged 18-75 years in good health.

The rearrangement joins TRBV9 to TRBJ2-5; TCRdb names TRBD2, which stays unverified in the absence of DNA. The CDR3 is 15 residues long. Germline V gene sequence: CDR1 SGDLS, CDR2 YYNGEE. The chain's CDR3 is CASDHSGGLQETQYF.

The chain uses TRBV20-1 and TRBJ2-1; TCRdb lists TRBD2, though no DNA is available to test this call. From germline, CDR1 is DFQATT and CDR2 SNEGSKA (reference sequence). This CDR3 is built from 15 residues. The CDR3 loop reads CSARDRGLAVNEQFF.

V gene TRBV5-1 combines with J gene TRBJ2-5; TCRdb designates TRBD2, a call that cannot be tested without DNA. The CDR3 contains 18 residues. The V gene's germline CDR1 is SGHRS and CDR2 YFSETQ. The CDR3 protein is CASSLDGLAGMGQETQYF.

Here the CDR3 reads CSARLSVAQYF. The chain is built from TRBV20-1 and TRBJ2-5. This CDR3 is 11 amino acids long. Germline loops: CDR1 DFQATT, CDR2 SNEGSKA (reference sequence).

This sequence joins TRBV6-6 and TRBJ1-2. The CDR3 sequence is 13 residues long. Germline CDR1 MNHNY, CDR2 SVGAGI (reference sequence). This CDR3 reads CASSLERGYGYTF.

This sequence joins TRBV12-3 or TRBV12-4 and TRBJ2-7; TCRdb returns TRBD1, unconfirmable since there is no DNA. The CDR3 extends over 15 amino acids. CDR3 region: CASSSIRTPSYEQYF.

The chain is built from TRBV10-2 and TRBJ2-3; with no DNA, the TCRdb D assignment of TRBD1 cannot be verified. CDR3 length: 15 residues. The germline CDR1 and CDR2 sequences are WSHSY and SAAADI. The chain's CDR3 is CASSWGGGSTDTQYF.

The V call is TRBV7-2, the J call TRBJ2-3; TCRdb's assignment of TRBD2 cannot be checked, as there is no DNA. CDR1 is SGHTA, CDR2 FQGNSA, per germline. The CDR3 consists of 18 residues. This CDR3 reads CASSLARSGGGLRDTQYF.

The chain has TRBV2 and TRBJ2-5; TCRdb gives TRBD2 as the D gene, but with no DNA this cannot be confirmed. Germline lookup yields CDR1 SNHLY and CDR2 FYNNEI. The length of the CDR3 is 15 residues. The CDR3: CASRGIAGLEETQYF.

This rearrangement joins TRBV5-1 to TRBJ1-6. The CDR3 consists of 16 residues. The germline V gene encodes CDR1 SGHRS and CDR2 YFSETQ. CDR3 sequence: CASSPEAEIRGSPLHF.

The CDR3 region is CATSDARTEAFF. This chain connects TRBV24-1 to TRBJ1-1. Per the germline V gene, CDR1 is KGHDR and CDR2 is SFDVKD. The CDR3 extends over 12 amino acids.

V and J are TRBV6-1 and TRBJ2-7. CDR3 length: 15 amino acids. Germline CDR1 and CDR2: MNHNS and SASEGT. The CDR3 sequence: CASSEIVESPYEQYF.

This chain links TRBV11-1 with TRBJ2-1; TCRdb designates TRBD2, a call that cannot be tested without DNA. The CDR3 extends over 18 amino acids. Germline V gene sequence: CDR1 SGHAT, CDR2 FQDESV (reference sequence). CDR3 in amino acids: CASSPPSGGAYPYNEQFF.

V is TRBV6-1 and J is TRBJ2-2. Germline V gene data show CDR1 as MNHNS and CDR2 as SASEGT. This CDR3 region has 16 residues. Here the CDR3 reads CASSGIFISNTGELFF.

CDR3: CASSPVGGNYGYTF. The chain uses TRBV7-6 and TRBJ1-2; no DNA is available, so the TRBD1 call from TCRdb remains unchecked. CDR1 is SGHVS, CDR2 FNYEAQ, per germline. The CDR3 covers 14 residues. Variable domain in full (rest from reference TRBV7-6 and TRBJ1-2): GAGVSQSPRYKVTKRGQDVALRCDPISGHVSLYWYRQALGQGPEFLTYFNYEAQQDKSGLPNDRFSAERPEGSISTLTIQRTEQRDSAMYRCASSPVGGNYGYTFGSGTRLTVV.

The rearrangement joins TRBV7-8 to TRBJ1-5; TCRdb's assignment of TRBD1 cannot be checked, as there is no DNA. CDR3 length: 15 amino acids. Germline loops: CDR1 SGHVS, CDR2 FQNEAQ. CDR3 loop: CASSPGTGLNQPQHF.

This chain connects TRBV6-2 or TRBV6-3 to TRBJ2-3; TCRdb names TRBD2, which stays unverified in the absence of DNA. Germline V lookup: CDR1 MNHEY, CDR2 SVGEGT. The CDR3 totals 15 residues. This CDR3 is CASSVTSGSTDTQYF.

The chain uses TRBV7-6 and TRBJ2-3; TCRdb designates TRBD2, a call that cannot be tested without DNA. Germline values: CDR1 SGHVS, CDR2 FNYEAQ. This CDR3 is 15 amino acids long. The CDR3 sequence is CASSFSGGDTDTQYF. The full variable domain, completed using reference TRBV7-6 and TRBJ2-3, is GAGVSQSPRYKVTKRGQDVALRCDPISGHVSLYWYRQALGQGPEFLTYFNYEAQQDKSGLPNDRFSAERPEGSISTLTIQRTEQRDSAMYRCASSFSGGDTDTQYFGPGTRLTVL.

CDR3 residues: CASSLWNPNTEAFF. The chain couples TRBV16 to TRBJ1-1. The CDR3 totals 14 residues. Germline V CDR1 and CDR2: KGHSY, FQNENV.

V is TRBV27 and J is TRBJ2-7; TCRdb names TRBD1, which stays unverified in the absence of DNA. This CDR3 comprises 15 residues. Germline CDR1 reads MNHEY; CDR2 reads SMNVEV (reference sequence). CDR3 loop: CASSLFYGTAAGQYF.

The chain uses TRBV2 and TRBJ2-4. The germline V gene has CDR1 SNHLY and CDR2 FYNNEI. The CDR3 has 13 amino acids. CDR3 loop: CASSELAKNIQYF.

The CDR3 here is CASSLVGANTEAFF. The chain is built from TRBV5-6 and TRBJ1-1; as DNA is missing, the TRBD1 call by TCRdb cannot be tested. CDR3 length equals 14 residues. Germline V gives CDR1 SGHDT, CDR2 YYEEEE.

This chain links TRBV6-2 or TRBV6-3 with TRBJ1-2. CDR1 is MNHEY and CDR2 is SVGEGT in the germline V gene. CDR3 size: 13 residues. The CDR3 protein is CASSPTDNYGYTF.

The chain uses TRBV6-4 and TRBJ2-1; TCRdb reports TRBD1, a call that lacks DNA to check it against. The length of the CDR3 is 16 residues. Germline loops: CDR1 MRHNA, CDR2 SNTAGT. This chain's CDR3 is CASSDSAWGSDNEQFF.

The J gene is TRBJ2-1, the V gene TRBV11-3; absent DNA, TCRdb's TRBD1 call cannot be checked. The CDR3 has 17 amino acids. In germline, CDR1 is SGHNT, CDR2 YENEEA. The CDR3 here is CASSPYVPGQGTGEQFF.

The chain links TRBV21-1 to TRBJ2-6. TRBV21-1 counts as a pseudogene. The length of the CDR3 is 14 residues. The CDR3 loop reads CASSKRKGANVLTF.